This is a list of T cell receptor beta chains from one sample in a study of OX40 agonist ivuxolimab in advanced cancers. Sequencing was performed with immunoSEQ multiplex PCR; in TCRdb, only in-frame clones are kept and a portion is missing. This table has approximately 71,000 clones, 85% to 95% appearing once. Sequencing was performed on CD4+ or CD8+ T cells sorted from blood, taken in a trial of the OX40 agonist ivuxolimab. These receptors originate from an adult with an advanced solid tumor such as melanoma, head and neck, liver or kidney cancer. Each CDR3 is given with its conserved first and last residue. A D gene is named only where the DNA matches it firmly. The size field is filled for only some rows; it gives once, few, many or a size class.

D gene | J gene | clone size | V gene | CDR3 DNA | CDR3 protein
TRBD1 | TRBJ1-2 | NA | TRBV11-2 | TGTGCCAGCAGCGATACGGGACAGGGCTATGGCTACACCTTC | CASSDTGQGYGYTF
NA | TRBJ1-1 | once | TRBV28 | TGTGCCAGCATGAGGGCTGAAGCTTTCTTT | CASMRAEAFF
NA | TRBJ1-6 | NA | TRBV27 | TGTGCCAGCAGTTTAGCAGGAGGGGGTTCACCCCTCCACTTT | CASSLAGGGSPLHF
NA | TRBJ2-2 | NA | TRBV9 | TGTGCCAGCGCGGGCTATTCTGACACCGGGGAGCTGTTTTTT | CASAGYSDTGELFF
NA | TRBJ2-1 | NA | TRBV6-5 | TGTGCCAGCAGTTACTCGAAATACGTGACAGAGCAGTTCTTC | CASSYSKYVTEQFF
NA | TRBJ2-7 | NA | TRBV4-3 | TGCGCCAGCAGCCAAGATACAGGGATCTACGAGCAGTACTTC | CASSQDTGIYEQYF
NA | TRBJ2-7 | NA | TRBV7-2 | TGTGCCAGCAGCTTACGTCCCACAGGGGGAGGGGGTGATAGGGAGCAGTACTTC | CASSLRPTGGGGDREQYF
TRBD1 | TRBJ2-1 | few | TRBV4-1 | TGCGCCAGCAGTCCTTGGACAGGGGGAGATGATGAGCAGTTCTTC | CASSPWTGGDDEQFF
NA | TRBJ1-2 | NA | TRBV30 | TGTGCCTGGAGTGTAGGGTCAGGGGATGGCTACACCTTC | CAWSVGSGDGYTF
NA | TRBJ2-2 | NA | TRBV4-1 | TGCGCCAGCAGCCACTACCAGGGGTATAACACCGGGGAGCTGTTTTTT | CASSHYQGYNTGELFF
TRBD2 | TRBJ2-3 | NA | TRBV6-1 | TGTGCCATCCCTGGGGGGGTCACAGATACGCAGTATTTT | CAIPGGVTDTQYF
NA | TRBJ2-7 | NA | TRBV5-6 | TGTGCCAGCAGCTTACCCGACAGGACCTACGAGCAGTACTTC | CASSLPDRTYEQYF
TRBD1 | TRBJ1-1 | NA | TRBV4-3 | TGCGCCAGCAGCCAGCCCCCTCCCGGGACAGGGGGAAACACTGAAGCTTTCTTT | CASSQPPPGTGGNTEAFF
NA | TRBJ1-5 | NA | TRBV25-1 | TGTGCCAGCAGTCCGCGAGGGGGGAACCAGCCCCAGCATTTT | CASSPRGGNQPQHF